The 9 T cell receptor beta chains below were found in one sample sequenced in a study of T cells in Graves' hyperthyroidism and ophthalmopathy (dated by TCRdb to 2018 to 2020). The protocol used for the library was multiplex PCR. Sequencing used an Illumina HiSeq 2000. The TCR beta CDR3 regions were amplified from RNA transcripts. The first round of RT-PCR for the TCR CDR3 was performed with the HTBI primer set and the Qiagen OneStep RT-PCR kit. Starting from the raw public reads, TCRdb applied fastp trimming at Q25, assembled clones with MiXCR and retained in-frame beta chains. Every CDR3 protein is listed once, alongside the most common genes and DNA of its rows. The sample contains around 660,000 distinct CDR3 sequences, 40% to 55% of them found a single time. The ten largest clones add up to under 8.5% of the sample. The specimen sequenced was peripheral blood or thyroid tissue (not recorded which). The receptors come from an adult man with Graves' disease, either hyperthyroidism or ophthalmopathy (not recorded which).

A remark on this clonotype: This sequence may be a read error, since a much larger clone differs from it by one base. This rearrangement joins TRBV10-3 to TRBJ1-1; D gene uncertain. The germline CDR1 and CDR2 sequences are ENHRY and SYGVKD. The CDR3 spans 13 residues. The chain's CDR3 is CAISNAPRTVAFF. CDR3 bases: TGTGCCATCAGTAACGCCCCCCGGACTGTAGCTTTCTTT.

The rearrangement uses TRBV7-9 and TRBJ1-2; D is perhaps TRBD1 (5 bases). Trimming removed 9 bases at V and 0 bases at J, with 14 bases between. CDR3 length equals 14 residues. Germline values: CDR1 SEHNR, CDR2 FQNEAQ (reference sequence). CDR3 sequence: CARRTGRPNYGYTF. CDR3 DNA: TGTGCCAGACGCACGGGACGGCCTAACTATGGCTACACCTTC.

This clonotype has a count of ten or more. The chain couples TRBV12-3 or TRBV12-4 to TRBJ1-5; D might be TRBD1 (5 bases). Deletions cut 5 bases from V and 9 bases from J, with 8 bases between. The CDR3 is 11 residues long. The CDR3 spells CASSPGGPQHF. CDR3 coding DNA: TGTGCCAGCAGTCCCGGGGGGCCCCAGCATTTT.

The chain is built from TRBV6-6 and TRBJ1-3, with unresolved D. Trimming stripped 5 bases from V and 2 bases from J, with 13 bases between. CDR1 is MNHNY and CDR2 is SVGAGI in the germline V gene (reference sequence). This CDR3 spans 15 amino acids. The DNA of the CDR3 is TGTGCCAGCAGTGCCGTTGGTTCACCTGGAAACACCATATATTTT. The encoded protein is CASSAVGSPGNTIYF.

The chain joins TRBV29-1 to TRBJ1-5, with D possibly TRBD1 on 5 matching bases. The CDR3 is made up of 14 amino acids. Trimming took 6 bases from V and 7 from J, leaving 19 bases between them. Germline CDR1 reads SQVTM; CDR2 reads ANQGSEA. The CDR3 here is CSVRDGTGRQPQHF. The CDR3 DNA follows: TGCAGCGTGCGAGACGGCACGGGGCGACAGCCCCAGCATTTT.

The V call is TRBV24-1, the J call TRBJ2-7; 10 bases fit TRBD1. CDR1 KGHDR and CDR2 SFDVKD come from the germline V gene. With 4 bases clipped from V and 6 bases from J, the junction kept 8 bases outside the gene matches. CDR3 length: 15 residues. The CDR3 reads CATSDPRQGAGEQYF. Written as DNA, the CDR3 is TGTGCCACCAGTGACCCTAGACAGGGGGCGGGCGAGCAGTACTTC.

The chain employs TRBV10-3 and TRBJ1-5; 7 bases are shared with TRBD1. This CDR3 is 14 amino acids long. Germline CDR1 reads ENHRY; CDR2 reads SYGVKD. Germline trimming cut 7 bases from V and 10 bases from J; bases unmatched to any gene: 13. CDR3 sequence (DNA): TGTGCCATCACCTTGACAGGGTCGAAAGGACCCCAGCATTTT. Protein product: CAITLTGSKGPQHF.

This clonotype was counted many times. This chain uses TRBV2 with TRBJ1-5; D may be TRBD1 (6 bases). Trimming took 6 bases from V and 3 from J, leaving 15 bases between them. The V gene's germline CDR1 is SNHLY and CDR2 FYNNEI. The CDR3 loop spans 15 amino acids. CDR3 DNA: TGTGCCAGCAGGGCTAGACAGGCGGACAATCAGCCCCAGCATTTT. Translation: CASRARQADNQPQHF.

The J gene is TRBJ1-3, the V gene TRBV10-3; maybe TRBD1 (5 bases). The CDR3 totals 12 residues. Germline CDR1 reads ENHRY; CDR2 reads SYGVKD. CDR3 sequence: CALDSSGNTIYF. CDR3 nucleotide sequence: TGTGCTTTAGACAGTTCTGGAAACACCATATATTTT.